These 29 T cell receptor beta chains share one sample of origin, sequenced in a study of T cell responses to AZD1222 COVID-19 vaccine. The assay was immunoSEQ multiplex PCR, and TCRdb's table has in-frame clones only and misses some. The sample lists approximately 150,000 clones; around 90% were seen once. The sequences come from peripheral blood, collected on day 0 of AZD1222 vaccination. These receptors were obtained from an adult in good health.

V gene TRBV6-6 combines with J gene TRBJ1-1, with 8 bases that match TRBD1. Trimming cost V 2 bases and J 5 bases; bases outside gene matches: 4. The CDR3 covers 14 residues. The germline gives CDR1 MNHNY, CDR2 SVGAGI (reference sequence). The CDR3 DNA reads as TGTGCCAGCAGTTACACAGGGGGTTATACTGAAGCTTTCTTT. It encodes CASSYTGGYTEAFF.

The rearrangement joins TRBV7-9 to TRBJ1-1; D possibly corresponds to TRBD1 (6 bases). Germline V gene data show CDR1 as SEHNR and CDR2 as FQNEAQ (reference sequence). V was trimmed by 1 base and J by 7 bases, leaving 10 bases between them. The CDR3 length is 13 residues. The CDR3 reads CASSLDRDLEAFF. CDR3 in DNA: TGTGCCAGCAGCTTAGACAGGGACCTTGAAGCTTTCTTT.

Here the CDR3 reads CASSLDRLAGSRGTQYF. For the CDR3, the DNA is TGTGCCAGCAGCTTAGATCGGCTAGCGGGGTCCAGGGGGACGCAGTATTTT. This sequence joins TRBV11-3 and TRBJ2-3, with 9 positions matching TRBD2. CDR3 length: 17 residues. With 0 bases clipped from V and 9 bases from J, the junction kept 13 bases outside the gene matches. The germline CDR1 and CDR2 sequences are SGHNT and YENEEA.

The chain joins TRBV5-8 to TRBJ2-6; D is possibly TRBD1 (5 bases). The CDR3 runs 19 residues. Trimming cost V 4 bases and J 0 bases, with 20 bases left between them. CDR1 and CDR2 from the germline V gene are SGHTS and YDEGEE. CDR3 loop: CASSAATGWAHSGANVLTF. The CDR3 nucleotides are TGTGCCAGCAGCGCGGCTACAGGTTGGGCCCACTCTGGGGCCAACGTCCTGACTTTC.

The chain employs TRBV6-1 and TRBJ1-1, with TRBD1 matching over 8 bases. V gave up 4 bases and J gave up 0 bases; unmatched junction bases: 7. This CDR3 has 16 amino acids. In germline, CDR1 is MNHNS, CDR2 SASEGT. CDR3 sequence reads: CASSAGTGSMNTEAFF. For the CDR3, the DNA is TGTGCCAGCAGTGCCGGGACAGGTTCCATGAACACTGAAGCTTTCTTT.

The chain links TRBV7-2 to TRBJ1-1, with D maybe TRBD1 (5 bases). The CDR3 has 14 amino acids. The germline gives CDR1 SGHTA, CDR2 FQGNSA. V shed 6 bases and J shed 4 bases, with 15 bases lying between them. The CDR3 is CASSFGRGITEAFF. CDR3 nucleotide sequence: TGTGCCAGCAGTTTCGGGAGGGGAATCACTGAAGCTTTCTTT.

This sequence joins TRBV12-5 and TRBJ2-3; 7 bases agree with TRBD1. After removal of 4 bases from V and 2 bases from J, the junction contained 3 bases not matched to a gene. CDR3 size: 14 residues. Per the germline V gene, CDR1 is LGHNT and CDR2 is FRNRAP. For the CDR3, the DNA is TGTGCTAGTGGTTCGGGACAGTCCACAGATACGCAGTATTTT. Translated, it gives CASGSGQSTDTQYF. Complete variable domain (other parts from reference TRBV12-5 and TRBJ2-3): DARVTQTPRHKVTEMGQEVTMRCQPILGHNTVFWYRQTMMQGLELLAYFRNRAPLDDSGMPKDRFSAEMPDATLATLKIQPSEPRDSAVYFCASGSGQSTDTQYFGPGTRLTVL.

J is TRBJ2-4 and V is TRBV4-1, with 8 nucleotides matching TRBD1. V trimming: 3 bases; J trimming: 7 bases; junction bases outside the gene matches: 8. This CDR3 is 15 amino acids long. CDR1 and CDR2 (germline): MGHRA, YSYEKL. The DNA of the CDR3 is TGCGCCAGCAGCCATGAACCAGGGGGCTCGAACATTCAGTACTTC. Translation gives CASSHEPGGSNIQYF.

In nucleotides, the CDR3 is TGCGCCAGCAGCCAAGAACAGGACAATGGTTCACCCCTCCACTTT. Amino acid sequence: CASSQEQDNGSPLHF. This rearrangement joins TRBV4-3 to TRBJ1-6; a weak D match, TRBD1 (5 bases). Trimming took off 0 bases at V and 9 bases at J, with 12 bases between the two ends. This CDR3 is built from 15 residues. Germline assignment: CDR1 LGHNA and CDR2 YSLEER.

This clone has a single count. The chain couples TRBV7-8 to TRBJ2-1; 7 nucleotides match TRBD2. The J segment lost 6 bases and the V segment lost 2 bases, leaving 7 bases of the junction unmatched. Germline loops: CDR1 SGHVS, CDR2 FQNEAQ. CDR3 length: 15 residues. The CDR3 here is CASSLTGLDGNEQFF. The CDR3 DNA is TGTGCCAGCAGCTTAACCGGACTAGACGGCAATGAGCAGTTCTTC.

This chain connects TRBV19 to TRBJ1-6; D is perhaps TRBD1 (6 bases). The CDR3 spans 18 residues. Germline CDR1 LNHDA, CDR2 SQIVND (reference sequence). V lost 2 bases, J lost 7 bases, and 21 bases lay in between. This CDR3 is CASSIRRRGPQLNSPLHF. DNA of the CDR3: TGTGCCAGTAGTATAAGGAGGCGGGGGCCACAATTAAATTCACCCCTCCACTTT.

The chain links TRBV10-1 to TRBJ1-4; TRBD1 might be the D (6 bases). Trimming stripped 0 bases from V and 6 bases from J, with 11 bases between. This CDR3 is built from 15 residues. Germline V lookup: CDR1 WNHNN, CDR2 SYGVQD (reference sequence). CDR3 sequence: CASSESYRVDEKLFF. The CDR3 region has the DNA TGCGCCAGCAGTGAGTCTTACAGGGTGGATGAAAAACTGTTTTTT.

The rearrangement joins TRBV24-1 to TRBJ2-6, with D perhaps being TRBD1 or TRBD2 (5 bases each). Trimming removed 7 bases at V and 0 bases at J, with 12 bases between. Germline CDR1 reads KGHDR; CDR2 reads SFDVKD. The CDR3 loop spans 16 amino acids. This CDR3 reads CATRAGSGSGANVLTF. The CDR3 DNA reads TGTGCCACCAGGGCAGGGAGCGGCTCTGGGGCCAACGTCCTGACTTTC.

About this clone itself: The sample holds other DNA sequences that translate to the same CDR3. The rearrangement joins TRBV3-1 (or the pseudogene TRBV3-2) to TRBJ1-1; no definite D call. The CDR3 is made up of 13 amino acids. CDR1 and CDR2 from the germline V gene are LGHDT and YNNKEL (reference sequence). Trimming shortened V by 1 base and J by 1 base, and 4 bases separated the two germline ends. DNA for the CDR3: TGTGCCAGCAGCCAAGGCGGGAACACTGAAGCTTTCTTT. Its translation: CASSQGGNTEAFF.

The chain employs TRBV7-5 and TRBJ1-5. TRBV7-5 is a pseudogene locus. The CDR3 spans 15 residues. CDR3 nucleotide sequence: TGTGCCAGAAGCTCCCCCCGGGGGGCCCAGCAGCCCCAGCATTTT. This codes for CARSSPRGAQQPQHF.

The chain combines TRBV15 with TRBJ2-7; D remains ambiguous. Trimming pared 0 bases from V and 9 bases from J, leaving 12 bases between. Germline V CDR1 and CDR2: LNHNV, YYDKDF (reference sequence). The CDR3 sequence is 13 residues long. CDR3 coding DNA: TGTGCCACCAGCAGAGATCTCCGCCCAAGGCAGTACTTC. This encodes CATSRDLRPRQYF.

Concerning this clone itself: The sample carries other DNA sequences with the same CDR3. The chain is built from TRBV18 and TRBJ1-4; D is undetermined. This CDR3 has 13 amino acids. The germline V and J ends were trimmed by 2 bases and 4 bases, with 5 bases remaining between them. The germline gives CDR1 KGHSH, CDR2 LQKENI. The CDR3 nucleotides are TGTGCCAGCTCACCAGGGCTTAATGAAAAACTGTTTTTT. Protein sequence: CASSPGLNEKLFF. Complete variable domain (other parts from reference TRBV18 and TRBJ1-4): NAGVMQNPRHLVRRRGQEARLRCSPMKGHSHVYWYRQLPEEGLKFMVYLQKENIIDESGMPKERFSAEFPKEGPSILRIQQVVRGDSAAYFCASSPGLNEKLFFGSGTQLSVL.

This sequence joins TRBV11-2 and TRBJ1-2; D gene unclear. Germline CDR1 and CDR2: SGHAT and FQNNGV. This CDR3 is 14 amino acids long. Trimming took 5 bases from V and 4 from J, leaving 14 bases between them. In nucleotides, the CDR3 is TGTGCCAGCAGCCCTTTTGTTGCGGGCTATGGCTACACCTTC. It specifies CASSPFVAGYGYTF. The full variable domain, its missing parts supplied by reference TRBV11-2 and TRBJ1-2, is EAGVAQSPRYKIIEKRQSVAFWCNPISGHATLYWYQQILGQGPKLLIQFQNNGVVDDSQLPKDRFSAERLKGVDSTLKIQPAKLEDSAVYLCASSPFVAGYGYTFGSGTRLTVV.

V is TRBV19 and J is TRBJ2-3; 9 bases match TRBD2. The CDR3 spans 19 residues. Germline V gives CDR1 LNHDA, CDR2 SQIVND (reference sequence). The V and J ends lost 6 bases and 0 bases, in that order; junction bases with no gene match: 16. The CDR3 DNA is TGTGCCAGTAGCTTCATGCGCTCGACTAGCGGTTTTAGCACAGATACGCAGTATTTT. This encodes CASSFMRSTSGFSTDTQYF.

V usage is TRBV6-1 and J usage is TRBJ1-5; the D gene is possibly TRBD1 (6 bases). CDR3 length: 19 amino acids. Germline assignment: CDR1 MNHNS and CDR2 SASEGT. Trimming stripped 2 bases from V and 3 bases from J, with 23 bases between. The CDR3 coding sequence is TGTGCCAGCAGTGAACGCCCGTATCTGAAGGGGGACGACAATCAGCCCCAGCATTTT. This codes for CASSERPYLKGDDNQPQHF.

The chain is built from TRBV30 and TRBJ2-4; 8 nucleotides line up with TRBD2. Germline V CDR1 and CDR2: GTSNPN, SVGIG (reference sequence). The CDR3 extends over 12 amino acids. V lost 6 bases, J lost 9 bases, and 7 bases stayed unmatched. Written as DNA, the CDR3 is TGTGCCTGCAACGGGGGGGCTGCCATTCAGTACTTC. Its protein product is CACNGGAAIQYF.

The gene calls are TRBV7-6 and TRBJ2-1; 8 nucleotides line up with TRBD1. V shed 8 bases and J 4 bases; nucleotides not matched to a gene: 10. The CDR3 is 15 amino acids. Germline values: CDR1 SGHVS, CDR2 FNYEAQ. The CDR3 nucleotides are TGTGCCAGCTTATCCGGGACAGGAGTTTACAATGAGCAGTTCTTC. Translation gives CASLSGTGVYNEQFF.

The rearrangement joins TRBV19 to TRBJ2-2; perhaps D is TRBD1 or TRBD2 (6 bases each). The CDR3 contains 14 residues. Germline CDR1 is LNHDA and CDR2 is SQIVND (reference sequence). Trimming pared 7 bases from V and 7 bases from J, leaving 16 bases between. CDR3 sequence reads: CASKVWGAGGELFF. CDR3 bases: TGTGCCAGTAAGGTCTGGGGGGCAGGCGGGGAGCTGTTTTTT.

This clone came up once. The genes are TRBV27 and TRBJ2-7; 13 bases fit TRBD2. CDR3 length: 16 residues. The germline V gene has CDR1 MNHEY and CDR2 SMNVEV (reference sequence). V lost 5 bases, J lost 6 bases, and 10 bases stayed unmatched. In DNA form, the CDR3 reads TGTGCCAGCAGTCGAGGGACTAGCGGGATTATTCGCGAGCAGTACTTC. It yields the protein CASSRGTSGIIREQYF.

The CDR3 DNA reads TGTGCCAGCAGCATTGACAGAGCAGAGACCCAGTACTTC. This sequence encodes CASSIDRAETQYF. This rearrangement joins TRBV11-3 to TRBJ2-5, with D possibly matching TRBD1 (5 bases). The CDR3 has 13 residues. Germline V CDR1 and CDR2: SGHNT, YENEEA. The V end was cut by 5 bases, the J end by 4 bases, with 11 bases between.

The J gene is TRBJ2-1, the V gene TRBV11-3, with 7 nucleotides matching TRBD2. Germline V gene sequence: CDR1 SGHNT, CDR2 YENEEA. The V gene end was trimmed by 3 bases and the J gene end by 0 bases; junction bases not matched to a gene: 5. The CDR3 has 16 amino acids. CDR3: CASSFLAASSYNEQFF. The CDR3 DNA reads TGTGCCAGCAGCTTCCTAGCGGCAAGCTCCTACAATGAGCAGTTCTTC.

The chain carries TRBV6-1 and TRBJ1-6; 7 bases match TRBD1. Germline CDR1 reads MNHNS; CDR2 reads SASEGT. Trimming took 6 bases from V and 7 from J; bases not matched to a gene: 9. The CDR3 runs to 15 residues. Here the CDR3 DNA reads TGTGCCAGCAGGACCCCCGGCAGGGGGAATTCACCCCTCCACTTT. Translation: CASRTPGRGNSPLHF.

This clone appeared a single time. Written as DNA, the CDR3 is TGTGCCAGCTCACCCGGGACAGGGGTAGGCTACGAGCAGTACTTC. Residues: CASSPGTGVGYEQYF. The V gene is TRBV18, the J gene TRBJ2-7; TRBD1 matches 10 bases. Germline V CDR1 and CDR2: KGHSH, LQKENI. The CDR3 is 15 residues long. V was pared by 3 bases and J by 3 bases, with 5 bases of the junction left unmatched.

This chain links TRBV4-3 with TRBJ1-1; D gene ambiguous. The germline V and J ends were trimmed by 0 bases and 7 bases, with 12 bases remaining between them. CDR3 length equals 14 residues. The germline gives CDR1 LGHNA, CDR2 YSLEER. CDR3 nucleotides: TGCGCCAGCAGCCAAGATTCCGGGAAGTATGAAGCTTTCTTT. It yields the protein CASSQDSGKYEAFF.